The 31 T cell receptor beta chains in this list originate from one sample, sequenced in a study of shared clonotypes between healthy human individuals. Some clones are missing from TCRdb's copy, which holds only in-frame ones; the method was immunoSEQ multiplex PCR. The data contain around 2,000,000 clones, 90% to 95% of them seen just once; the ten biggest clones take up more than 0.1%. The sequencing sample was made of naive CD4+ T cells sorted from blood. As for subset: CD45RA+ positively selected. All receptors come from a man between 18 and 35 years old in good health.

This clone showed up just once. The rearrangement links TRBV6-1 to TRBJ1-3; D is unclear. The V gene lost 3 bases and the J gene lost 0 bases, with 9 bases spanning the gap. The CDR3 contains 15 residues. Germline values: CDR1 MNHNS, CDR2 SASEGT. The CDR3 loop reads CASSEFISSGNTIYF. The CDR3 DNA sequence: TGTGCCAGCAGTGAGTTCATCAGCTCTGGAAACACCATATATTTT.

The chain recombines TRBV2 with TRBJ2-7; TRBD2 matches at 10 bases. The CDR3 consists of 14 residues. V dropped 6 bases and J dropped 3; count of bases not matched to a gene: 5. Per germline, CDR1 SNHLY and CDR2 FYNNEI. The CDR3 spells CASRVAGGNYEQYF. The CDR3 region has the DNA TGTGCCAGCAGAGTAGCGGGAGGCAACTACGAGCAGTACTTC.

Turning to this clone: A much larger clonotype is one base distant, so this may be a read error. The V call is TRBV30, the J call TRBJ2-5; D not certain. Per germline, CDR1 GTSNPN and CDR2 SVGIG (reference sequence). CDR3 length: 12 residues. The CDR3 bases are TGTGCCTGGAGCCCATTCACGGAGACCCGGTACTTC. The encoded protein is CAWSPFTETRYF. Variable domain in full (rest from reference TRBV30 and TRBJ2-5): SQTIHQWPATLVQPVGSPLSLECTVEGTSNPNLYWYRQAAGRGLQLLFYSVGIGQISSEVPQNLSASRPQDRQFILSSKKLLLSDSGFYLCAWSPFTETRYFGPGTRLLVL.

Concerning this clone: It is likely a read error, because the conserved phenylalanine at the end of the CDR3 is missing. The chain carries TRBV29-1 and TRBJ1-2; D unclear. Trimming shortened V by 6 bases and J by 4 bases, and 12 bases separated the two germline ends. The V gene's germline CDR1 is SQVTM and CDR2 ANQGSEA. The CDR3 loop spans 12 amino acids. As DNA, the CDR3 is TGCAGCGTACAAAGGGAAAGCTATGGCTACACCCTC. This sequence encodes CSVQRESYGYTL.

The chain has TRBV30 and TRBJ1-6; tentatively, D is TRBD1 (6 bases). The CDR3 runs to 13 residues. The germline V and J ends were trimmed by 1 base and 10 bases, with 11 bases remaining between them. Looked up from germline, CDR1 is GTSNPN and CDR2 is SVGIG (reference sequence). The CDR3 DNA follows: TGTGCCTGGAGTGAGACAGGCCGGTCACCCCTCCACTTT. Its protein is CAWSETGRSPLHF.

The genes are TRBV19 and TRBJ2-4; TRBD2 matches at 9 bases. The CDR3 runs 16 residues. Losses at the gene ends were 3 bases for V and 3 bases for J; bases not matched to a gene: 6. In germline, CDR1 is LNHDA, CDR2 SQIVND (reference sequence). The CDR3 protein is CASSMKLAGLKNIQYF. For the CDR3, the DNA is TGTGCCAGTAGTATGAAGCTAGCGGGGCTCAAAAACATTCAGTACTTC.

This rearrangement joins TRBV5-1 to TRBJ2-7, with D possibly matching TRBD1 (6 bases). CDR1 SGHRS and CDR2 YFSETQ come from the germline V gene. V was clipped by 3 bases and J by 3 bases, with 16 bases between them. The CDR3 has 15 amino acids. As DNA, the CDR3 is TGCGCCAGCAGCTCCCGATCAGGGGTAAGCTACGAGCAGTACTTC. Amino acids: CASSSRSGVSYEQYF.

The chain has TRBV9 and TRBJ2-2; perhaps TRBD2 as D (6 bases). This CDR3 has 18 amino acids. Deletions cut 0 bases from V and 1 base from J, with 16 bases between. Germline assignment: CDR1 SGDLS and CDR2 YYNGEE. CDR3 sequence reads: CASSVDNRDSWNTGELFF. The CDR3 DNA is TGTGCCAGCAGCGTAGACAACCGGGACTCCTGGAACACCGGGGAGCTGTTTTTT.

The rearrangement links TRBV7-9 to TRBJ2-1, with D perhaps matching TRBD1 (5 bases). V was pared by 8 bases and J by 3 bases, with 14 bases between. The CDR3 has 14 amino acids. The germline V gene has CDR1 SEHNR and CDR2 FQNEAQ (reference sequence). Written as DNA, the CDR3 is TGTGCCAGCCACCAGGGCCGGTTCTACAATGAGCAGTTCTTC. It translates to CASHQGRFYNEQFF.

The CDR3 region has the DNA TGTGCCAGCAGCTTGGTAAGGGCAGGGACGGGAGAGACCCAGTACTTC. Its translation is CASSLVRAGTGETQYF. The chain uses TRBV5-6 and TRBJ2-5; D may be TRBD1 or TRBD2 (5 bases each). Per the germline V gene, CDR1 is SGHDT and CDR2 is YYEEEE. The CDR3 runs 16 residues. V lost 0 bases and J lost 4, with 16 bases in between.

This clone was observed a single time. The chain recombines TRBV7-2 with TRBJ1-6; D is uncertain. The germline gives CDR1 SGHTA, CDR2 FQGNSA. This CDR3 spans 15 amino acids. V lost 1 base to trimming and J lost 9 bases, with 13 bases between them. CDR3 in amino acids: CASSLEPGRSSPLHF. The CDR3 nucleotides are TGTGCCAGCAGCTTAGAACCGGGCAGAAGTTCACCCCTCCACTTT.

This rearrangement joins TRBV19 to TRBJ2-7; D gene uncertain. The CDR3 is 14 amino acids. Trimming removed 6 bases at V and 7 bases at J, with 19 bases between. Looked up from germline, CDR1 is LNHDA and CDR2 is SQIVND (reference sequence). This CDR3 reads CASRDTPGSGEQYF. Here the CDR3 DNA reads TGTGCCAGTAGGGATACACCGGGCTCCGGTGAGCAGTACTTC.

The V gene is TRBV2, the J gene TRBJ2-7, with 12 bases that match TRBD2. The germline V gene encodes CDR1 SNHLY and CDR2 FYNNEI. Losses at the gene ends were 5 bases for V and 1 base for J; bases not matched to a gene: 3. The CDR3 spans 15 residues. For the CDR3, the DNA is TGTGCCAGCAGTTCACTAGCGGGGGGATCCTACGAGCAGTACTTC. Residues: CASSSLAGGSYEQYF.

This sequence joins TRBV5-1 and TRBJ2-1; TRBD2 aligns across 7 bases. Germline V gene data show CDR1 as SGHRS and CDR2 as YFSETQ. There are 16 residues in the CDR3. The V segment lost 4 bases and the J segment 4 bases; nucleotides outside the gene matches: 11. CDR3 amino acids: CASSPVGGGLYNEQFF. For the CDR3, the DNA is TGCGCCAGCAGCCCTGTTGGCGGGGGTCTTTACAATGAGCAGTTCTTC.

The chain combines TRBV18 with TRBJ1-2, with 9 bases matching TRBD1. The junction had 2 bases not matched to a gene; V was cut back by 5 bases and J by 1 base. The length of the CDR3 is 14 residues. Germline values: CDR1 KGHSH, CDR2 LQKENI. CDR3 nucleotide sequence: TGTGCCAGCTCAGGGACAGGGATTAACTATGGCTACACCTTC. This gives the protein CASSGTGINYGYTF.

V gene TRBV5-6 combines with J gene TRBJ2-1; D gene unclear. From germline, CDR1 is SGHDT and CDR2 YYEEEE. Trimming left V 3 bases short and J 3 bases short, with 4 bases between. This CDR3 has 12 amino acids. This chain's CDR3 is CASSSNYNEQFF. The CDR3 bases are TGTGCCAGCAGCTCCAACTACAATGAGCAGTTCTTC.

The J gene is TRBJ1-2, the V gene TRBV7-3; TRBD1 aligns across 8 bases. CDR1 and CDR2 from the germline V gene are SGHTA and FQGTGA. V gave up 1 base and J gave up 5 bases; unmatched junction bases: 24. The CDR3 has 21 amino acids. CDR3 DNA: TGTGCCAGCAGCTTAAGTAGGGCCACGATCACCAGGGGGCTCAGTTCTTATGGCTACACCTTC. Translating gives CASSLSRATITRGLSSYGYTF.

This sequence joins TRBV4-1 and TRBJ2-7, with 8 nucleotides matching TRBD2. In germline, CDR1 is MGHRA, CDR2 YSYEKL. J was trimmed by 7 bases and V by 3 bases; bases with no gene match: 11. The CDR3 loop spans 15 amino acids. As DNA, the CDR3 is TGCGCCAGCAGCCAGGAGCGGGAGCCCCAGGGGGAGCAGTACTTC. Protein: CASSQEREPQGEQYF.

The rearrangement links TRBV2 to TRBJ1-6; 12 bases map to TRBD1. With V trimmed by 5 bases and J by 9 bases, 11 bases remained unmatched. The germline V gene has CDR1 SNHLY and CDR2 FYNNEI. The CDR3 loop spans 17 amino acids. The CDR3 region has the DNA TGTGCCAGCAGTCGCCTTTCCGGGACAGGGGGCAGTTCACCCCTCCACTTT. Residues: CASSRLSGTGGSSPLHF.

V and J are TRBV2 and TRBJ2-7; 9 bases line up with TRBD1. The CDR3 length is 15 residues. Per the germline V gene, CDR1 is SNHLY and CDR2 is FYNNEI. Unmatched junction bases numbered 10, after V lost 7 bases and J lost 3 bases. The CDR3 region has the DNA TGTGCCAGCAATGAGGGACAGGGAGGCCGCTACGAGCAGTACTTC. It is translated as CASNEGQGGRYEQYF.

A remark on this clone: Other DNA sequences in the same sample also yield this CDR3. This chain connects TRBV10-3 to TRBJ1-1; 7 nucleotides align to TRBD1. The germline V gene has CDR1 ENHRY and CDR2 SYGVKD. CDR3 length equals 13 residues. With V trimmed by 4 bases and J by 1 base, 0 bases remained unmatched. The DNA of the CDR3 is TGTGCCATCAGTGGACAGGGGAACACTGAAGCTTTCTTT. Its protein product is CAISGQGNTEAFF.

The chain uses TRBV9 and TRBJ2-7; D is perhaps TRBD2 (5 bases). The V end lost 0 bases, the J end lost 5 bases, and 15 bases lay between the germline ends. Germline CDR1 is SGDLS and CDR2 is YYNGEE. The CDR3 loop spans 15 amino acids. The DNA of the CDR3 is TGTGCCAGCAGCGTAGATGGCCGCTCCGGGGACGAGCAGTACTTC. This gives the protein CASSVDGRSGDEQYF.

This chain links TRBV6-6 with TRBJ2-1; no clear D gene. The CDR3 extends over 11 amino acids. V was trimmed by 10 bases and J by 9 bases, leaving 13 bases between them. The germline CDR1 and CDR2 sequences are MNHNY and SVGAGI (reference sequence). The chain's CDR3 is CATSESLEQFF. DNA of the CDR3: TGTGCCACCTCGGAGTCCCTTGAGCAGTTCTTC.

This clone appeared a single time. This sample also contains other DNA sequences that code for the same CDR3. The genes are TRBV6-6 and TRBJ2-1; unclear D gene. Germline CDR1 is MNHNY and CDR2 is SVGAGI (reference sequence). The V and J ends lost 5 bases and 7 bases respectively, with 6 bases between them. The CDR3 is made up of 11 amino acids. The CDR3 coding sequence is TGTGCCAGCAGTCAAGGGAATGAGCAGTTCTTC. This codes for CASSQGNEQFF.

The V call is TRBV18, the J call TRBJ1-2; the D is unclear. Trimming took 2 bases from V and 4 from J, leaving 11 bases between them. The CDR3 is 14 residues long. CDR1 is KGHSH, CDR2 LQKENI, per germline. CDR3 amino acids: CASSPKEDFYGYTF. The CDR3 coding sequence is TGTGCCAGCTCACCAAAGGAAGATTTCTATGGCTACACCTTC.

The CDR3 coding sequence is TGTGCCAGCAGCTTAGTAGAGAGACAGGCGAGCTACGAGCAGTACTTC. Translated, it gives CASSLVERQASYEQYF. V gene TRBV11-2 combines with J gene TRBJ2-7; D is perhaps TRBD1 (6 bases). The germline gives CDR1 SGHAT, CDR2 FQNNGV. V was clipped by 1 base and J by 3 bases, with 16 bases between them. The CDR3 extends over 16 amino acids.

The CDR3 region is CASSPRTGATDEQYF. CDR3 DNA: TGCGCCAGCAGCCCTCGGACAGGGGCGACGGACGAGCAGTACTTC. The rearrangement links TRBV4-1 to TRBJ2-7; TRBD1 matches 9 bases. The CDR3 sequence is 15 residues long. From germline, CDR1 is MGHRA and CDR2 YSYEKL. The V gene end was trimmed by 4 bases and the J gene end by 5 bases; junction bases not matched to a gene: 9.

In this sample, this clone turned up once. This chain links TRBV4-3 with TRBJ1-4, with unresolved D. In germline, CDR1 is LGHNA, CDR2 YSLEER. This CDR3 region has 17 residues. Trimming left V 0 bases short and J 0 bases short, with 11 bases between. The CDR3 protein is CASSQDKGPATNEKLFF. Written as DNA, the CDR3 is TGCGCCAGCAGCCAAGATAAAGGGCCCGCAACTAATGAAAAACTGTTTTTT.

Comment on this clone: Other DNA sequences in this sample translate to the same CDR3. The CDR3 DNA is TGTGCCAGCAGCTTAGGACTAGCCTACGAGCAGTACTTC. This encodes CASSLGLAYEQYF. The V call is TRBV11-2, the J call TRBJ2-7; TRBD2 might be the D (6 bases). Trimming left V 1 base short and J 2 bases short, with 6 bases between. The CDR3 runs 13 residues. CDR1 is SGHAT, CDR2 FQNNGV, per germline.

V gene TRBV11-2 combines with J gene TRBJ2-2; no definite D call. CDR3 length: 12 amino acids. V was shortened by 5 bases and J by 2 bases, with 3 bases between the two germline ends. CDR1 and CDR2 from the germline V gene are SGHAT and FQNNGV. CDR3: CASSRNTGELFF. DNA for the CDR3: TGTGCCAGCAGCAGAAACACCGGGGAGCTGTTTTTT.

The chain employs TRBV7-9 and TRBJ2-7; possible D gene TRBD2, 7 bases. The CDR3 is 16 amino acids. Deletions cut 0 bases from V and 5 bases from J, with 17 bases between. Germline assignment: CDR1 SEHNR and CDR2 FQNEAQ (reference sequence). CDR3 amino acids: CASSLALGRGGDEQYF. CDR3 nucleotide sequence: TGTGCCAGCAGCTTAGCGCTCGGGAGAGGGGGGGACGAGCAGTACTTC.